Following are 5 T cell receptor beta chains from one sample sequenced in a study of beta chain features in type 1 diabetes. Investigators reverse transcribed all isolated RNA, so they sequenced expressed TCRB transcripts. TCRdb keeps only in-frame clones here, not all; method: immunoSEQ multiplex PCR. The repertoire holds some 400,000 clones, roughly 15% seen once, with about 0.018% in the top ten. The source material was naive CD4+ T cells from blood. Every receptor here comes from a woman under 30 in good health.

The gene calls are TRBV29-1 and TRBJ2-5; 10 positions match TRBD2. The CDR3 has 13 residues. V lost 8 bases and J lost 5; bases outside the gene matches: 8. Germline CDR1 and CDR2: SQVTM and ANQGSEA. CDR3 DNA sequence: TGCAGCTTCCGAGCGGGAGGGCAGGAGACCCAGTACTTC. Protein: CSFRAGGQETQYF. The full variable domain, rest sourced from reference TRBV29-1 and TRBJ2-5, is SAVISQKPSRDICQRGTSLTIQCQVDSQVTMMFWYRQQPGQSLTLIATANQGSEATYESGFVIDKFPISRPNLTFSTLTVSNMSPEDSSIYLCSFRAGGQETQYFGPGTRLLVL.

The V call is TRBV4-3, the J call TRBJ2-1, with D tentatively TRBD1 (6 bases). The V end lost 0 bases, the J end lost 4 bases, and 16 bases lay between the germline ends. CDR1 is LGHNA, CDR2 YSLEER, per germline. The CDR3 is 17 amino acids. DNA for the CDR3: TGCGCCAGCAGCCAAGATGGGGGCGAGGGGGTTTACAATGAGCAGTTCTTC. It codes for CASSQDGGEGVYNEQFF.

This clone was found a few times. V gene TRBV28 combines with J gene TRBJ2-7, with 8 bases aligning to TRBD2. V lost 6 bases, J lost 3 bases, and 7 bases stayed unmatched. CDR3 size: 14 residues. Germline V gene sequence: CDR1 MDHEN, CDR2 SYDVKM. CDR3 in amino acids: CASRHGGDLYEQYF. The CDR3 DNA follows: TGTGCCAGCAGACACGGGGGGGACCTCTACGAGCAGTACTTC. The variable domain in full, completed from reference TRBV28 and TRBJ2-7, reads DVKVTQSSRYLVKRTGEKVFLECVQDMDHENMFWYRQDPGLGLRLIYFSYDVKMKEKGDIPEGYSVSREKKERFSLILESASTNQTSMYLCASRHGGDLYEQYFGPGTRLTVT.

This clone was counted only a few times. The chain combines TRBV5-1 with TRBJ2-2; D ambiguous. The germline V gene has CDR1 SGHRS and CDR2 YFSETQ. The V gene lost 7 bases and the J gene lost 2 bases, with 6 bases spanning the gap. This CDR3 contains 12 residues. CDR3 amino acids: CASGPNTGELFF. DNA of the CDR3: TGCGCCAGCGGCCCTAACACCGGGGAGCTGTTTTTT.

The chain combines TRBV7-9 with TRBJ2-1, with 13 nucleotides matching TRBD2. V dropped 5 bases and J dropped 9; count of bases not matched to a gene: 7. CDR1 and CDR2 from the germline V gene are SEHNR and FQNEAQ (reference sequence). The CDR3 totals 15 residues. The DNA for the CDR3 is TGTGCCAGCAGCGTAACTAGCGGGAGGGTGACTGAGCAGTTCTTC. Translating it yields CASSVTSGRVTEQFF.